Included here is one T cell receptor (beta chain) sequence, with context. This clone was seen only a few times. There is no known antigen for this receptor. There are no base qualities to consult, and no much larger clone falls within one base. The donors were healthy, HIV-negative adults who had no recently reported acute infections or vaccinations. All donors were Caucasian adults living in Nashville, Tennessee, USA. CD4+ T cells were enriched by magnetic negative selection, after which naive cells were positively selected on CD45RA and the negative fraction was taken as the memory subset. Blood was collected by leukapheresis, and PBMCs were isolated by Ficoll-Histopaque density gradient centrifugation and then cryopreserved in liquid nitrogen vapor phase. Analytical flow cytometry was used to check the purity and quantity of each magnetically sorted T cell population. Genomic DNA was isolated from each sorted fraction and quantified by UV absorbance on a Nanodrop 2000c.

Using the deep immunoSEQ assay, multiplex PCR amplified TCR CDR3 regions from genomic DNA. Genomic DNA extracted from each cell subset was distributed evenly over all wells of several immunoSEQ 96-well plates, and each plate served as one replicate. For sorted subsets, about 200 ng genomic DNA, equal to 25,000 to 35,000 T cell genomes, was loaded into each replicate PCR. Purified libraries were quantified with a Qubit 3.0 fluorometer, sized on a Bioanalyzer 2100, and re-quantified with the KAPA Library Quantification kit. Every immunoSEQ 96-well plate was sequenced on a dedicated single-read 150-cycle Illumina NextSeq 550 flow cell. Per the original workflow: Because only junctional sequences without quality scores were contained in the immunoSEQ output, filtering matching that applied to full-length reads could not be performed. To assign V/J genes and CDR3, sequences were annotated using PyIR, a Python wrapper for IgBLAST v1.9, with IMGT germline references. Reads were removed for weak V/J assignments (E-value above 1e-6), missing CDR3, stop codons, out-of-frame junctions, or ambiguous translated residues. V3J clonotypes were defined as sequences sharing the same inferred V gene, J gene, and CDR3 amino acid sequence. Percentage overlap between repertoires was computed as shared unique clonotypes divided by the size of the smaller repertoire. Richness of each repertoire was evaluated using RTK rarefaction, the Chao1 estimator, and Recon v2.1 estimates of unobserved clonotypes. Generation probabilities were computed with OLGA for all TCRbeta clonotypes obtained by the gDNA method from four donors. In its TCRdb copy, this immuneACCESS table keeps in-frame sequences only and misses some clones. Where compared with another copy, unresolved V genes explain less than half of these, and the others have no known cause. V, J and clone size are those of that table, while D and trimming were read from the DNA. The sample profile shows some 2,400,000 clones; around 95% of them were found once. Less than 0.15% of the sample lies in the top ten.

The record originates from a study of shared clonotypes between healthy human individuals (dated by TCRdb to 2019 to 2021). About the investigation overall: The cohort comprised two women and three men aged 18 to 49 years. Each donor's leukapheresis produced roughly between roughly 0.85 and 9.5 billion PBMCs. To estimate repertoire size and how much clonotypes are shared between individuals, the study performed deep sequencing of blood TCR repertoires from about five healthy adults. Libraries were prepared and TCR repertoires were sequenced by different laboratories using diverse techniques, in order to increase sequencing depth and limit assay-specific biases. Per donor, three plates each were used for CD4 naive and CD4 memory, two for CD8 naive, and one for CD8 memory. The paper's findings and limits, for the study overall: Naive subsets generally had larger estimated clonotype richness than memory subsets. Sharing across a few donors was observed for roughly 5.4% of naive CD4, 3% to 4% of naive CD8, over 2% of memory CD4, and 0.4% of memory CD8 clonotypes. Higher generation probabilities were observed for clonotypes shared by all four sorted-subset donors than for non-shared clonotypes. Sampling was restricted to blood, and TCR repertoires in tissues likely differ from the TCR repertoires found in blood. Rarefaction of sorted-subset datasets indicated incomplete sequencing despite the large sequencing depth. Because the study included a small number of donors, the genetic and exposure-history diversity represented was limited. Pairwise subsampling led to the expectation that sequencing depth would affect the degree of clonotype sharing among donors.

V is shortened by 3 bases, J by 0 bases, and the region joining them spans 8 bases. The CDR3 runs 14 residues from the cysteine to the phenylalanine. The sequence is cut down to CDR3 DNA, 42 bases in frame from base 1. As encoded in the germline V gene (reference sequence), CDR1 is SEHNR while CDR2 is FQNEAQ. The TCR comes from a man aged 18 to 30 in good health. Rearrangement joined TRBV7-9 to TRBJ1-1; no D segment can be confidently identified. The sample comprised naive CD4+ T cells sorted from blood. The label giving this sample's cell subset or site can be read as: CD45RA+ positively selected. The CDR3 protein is CASSFAPLNTEAFF. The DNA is TGTGCCAGCAGCTTCGCGCCGCTGAACACTGAAGCTTTCTTT. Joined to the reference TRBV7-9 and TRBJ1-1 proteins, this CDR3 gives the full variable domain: DTGVSQNPRHKITKRGQNVTFRCDPISEHNRLYWYRQTLGQGPEFLTYFQNEAQLEKSRLLSDRFSAERPKGSFSTLEIQRTEQGDSAMYLCASSFAPLNTEAFFGQGTRLTVV.